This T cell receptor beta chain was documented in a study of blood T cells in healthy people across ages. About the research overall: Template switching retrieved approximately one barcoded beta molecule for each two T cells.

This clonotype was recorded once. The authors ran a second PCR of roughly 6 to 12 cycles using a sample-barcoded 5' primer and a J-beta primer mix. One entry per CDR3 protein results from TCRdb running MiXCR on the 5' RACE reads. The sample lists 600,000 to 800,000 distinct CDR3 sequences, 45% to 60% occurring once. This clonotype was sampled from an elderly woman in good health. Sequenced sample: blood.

The CDR3, as DNA: TGTGCCAGCAGTTTAACCGGGGCCACGTACCAAGAGACCCAGTACTTC. Its protein is CASSLTGATYQETQYF. This chain connects TRBV28 to TRBJ2-5; D tentatively reads TRBD1 or TRBD2 (5 bases each). Per the germline V gene, CDR1 is MDHEN and CDR2 is SYDVKM. Trimming left V 2 bases short and J 0 bases short, with 13 bases between. The CDR3 runs to 16 residues.